Listed below are T cell receptor beta chains from one sample, sequenced in a study of shared clonotypes between healthy human individuals. Produced via immunoSEQ multiplex PCR; TCRdb's table is partial and in-frame only. The top ten clones hold around 0.14% of a sample with roughly 2.5 million clones, roughly 92% of them seen once. The sample comprised naive CD4+ T cells sorted from blood. These receptors all come from a man between 18 and 35 years old in good health. Both conserved end residues are part of each CDR3. D genes are given only for firm matches. Rows may omit the clone size; those that give it use once, few, many or a size class.

clone_size: NA; d_call: NA; v_call: TRBV6-1; j_call: TRBJ1-1; cdr3_length: 13; cdr3_nt: TGTGCCAGCAGAACAGACATGAACACTGAAGCTTTCTTT; cdr3_aa: CASRTDMNTEAFF
clone_size: NA; d_call: NA; v_call: TRBV25-1; j_call: TRBJ2-5; cdr3_length: 11; cdr3_nt: TGTGCCTCCAATGGGGAAGAGACCCAGTACTTC; cdr3_aa: CASNGEETQYF
clone_size: NA; d_call: TRBD2; v_call: TRBV5-1; j_call: TRBJ2-5; cdr3_length: 14; cdr3_nt: TGCGCCAGCAGGCTCACTAGCGGACAAGAGACCCAGTACTTC; cdr3_aa: CASRLTSGQETQYF
clone_size: NA; d_call: NA; v_call: TRBV5-1; j_call: TRBJ2-2; cdr3_length: 16; cdr3_nt: TGCGCCAGCAGTGAACCTTGGGGGCGCATGATCGGGGAGCTGTTTTTT; cdr3_aa: CASSEPWGRMIGELFF
clone_size: NA; d_call: NA; v_call: TRBV2; j_call: TRBJ1-2; cdr3_length: 11; cdr3_nt: TGTGCCAGAAGGGAGGGGTATGGCTACACCTTC; cdr3_aa: CARREGYGYTF
clone_size: few; d_call: TRBD1; v_call: TRBV30; j_call: TRBJ2-4; cdr3_length: 15; cdr3_nt: TGTGCCTGGGCGATTGGACAGGGGGCGACAAACATTCAGTACTTC; cdr3_aa: CAWAIGQGATNIQYF
clone_size: NA; d_call: NA; v_call: TRBV30; j_call: TRBJ1-4; cdr3_length: 15; cdr3_nt: TGTGCCTGGAGGGCTCCCGGTACAACTAATGAAAAACTGTTTTTT; cdr3_aa: CAWRAPGTTNEKLFF
clone_size: once; d_call: TRBD1; v_call: TRBV7-6; j_call: TRBJ1-2; cdr3_length: 15; cdr3_nt: TGTGCCAGCAGCTTAGTCGCAGGGGGCAACTATGGCTACACCTTC; cdr3_aa: CASSLVAGGNYGYTF
clone_size: NA; d_call: NA; v_call: TRBV18; j_call: TRBJ2-7; cdr3_length: 14; cdr3_nt: TGTGCCAGCTCAGGAACCCAGGGGTCCTACGAGCAGTACTTC; cdr3_aa: CASSGTQGSYEQYF
clone_size: NA; d_call: NA; v_call: TRBV2; j_call: TRBJ1-1; cdr3_length: 13; cdr3_nt: TGTGCCAGCTCCTTGGGGGAGAACACTGAAGCTTTCTTT; cdr3_aa: CASSLGENTEAFF
clone_size: NA; d_call: NA; v_call: TRBV6-1; j_call: TRBJ2-7; cdr3_length: 14; cdr3_nt: TGTGCCAGCGTATTAGGACTCCTCGGCTACGAGCAGTACTTC; cdr3_aa: CASVLGLLGYEQYF
clone_size: NA; d_call: NA; v_call: TRBV6-6; j_call: TRBJ2-5; cdr3_length: 14; cdr3_nt: TGTGCCAGCAGACTAGGGGGGAGCACGGAGACCCAGTACTTC; cdr3_aa: CASRLGGSTETQYF
clone_size: NA; d_call: TRBD1; v_call: TRBV5-1; j_call: TRBJ2-7; cdr3_length: 16; cdr3_nt: TGCGCCAGCAGCCCCAATCGGACAGGCCGTATCTACGAGCAGTACTTC; cdr3_aa: CASSPNRTGRIYEQYF
clone_size: few; d_call: NA; v_call: TRBV30; j_call: TRBJ1-6; cdr3_length: 11; cdr3_nt: TGTGCCTGGGGAGGGGGATCACCCCTCCACTTT; cdr3_aa: CAWGGGSPLHF
clone_size: NA; d_call: NA; v_call: TRBV28; j_call: TRBJ1-2; cdr3_length: 11; cdr3_nt: TGTGCCAGCAGTTCGAGGTTCAGCTACACCTTC; cdr3_aa: CASSSRFSYTF
clone_size: NA; d_call: NA; v_call: TRBV6-4; j_call: TRBJ2-2; cdr3_length: 15; cdr3_nt: TGTGCCAGCAGTGAAATCGACAGCTGGACCGGGGAGCTGTTTTTT; cdr3_aa: CASSEIDSWTGELFF
clone_size: NA; d_call: TRBD1; v_call: TRBV28; j_call: TRBJ1-2; cdr3_length: 12; cdr3_nt: TGTGCCAGTCACAGGGGAGGGTATGGCTACACCTTC; cdr3_aa: CASHRGGYGYTF
clone_size: NA; d_call: NA; v_call: TRBV25-1; j_call: TRBJ1-5; cdr3_length: 16; cdr3_nt: TGTGCCAGCAGCCCCACTGGGGGACGGAAGAATCAGCCCCAGCATTTT; cdr3_aa: CASSPTGGRKNQPQHF
clone_size: NA; d_call: NA; v_call: TRBV28; j_call: TRBJ1-1; cdr3_length: 15; cdr3_nt: TGTGCCAGCGGTGGGAGGAGGATCCCGAACACTGAAGCTTTCTTT; cdr3_aa: CASGGRRIPNTEAFF
clone_size: NA; d_call: NA; v_call: TRBV9; j_call: TRBJ1-3; cdr3_length: 15; cdr3_nt: TGTGCCAGCAGCGTAGGAGGGAGCTCTGGAAACACCATATATTTT; cdr3_aa: CASSVGGSSGNTIYF
clone_size: once; d_call: NA; v_call: TRBV18; j_call: TRBJ1-3; cdr3_length: 14; cdr3_nt: TGTGCCAGCTCACCCCGGGACTCTGGAAACACCATATATTTT; cdr3_aa: CASSPRDSGNTIYF
clone_size: once; d_call: NA; v_call: TRBV5-4; j_call: TRBJ2-5; cdr3_length: 14; cdr3_nt: TGTGCCAGCAGCTTGCCGGCGGCTCAAGAGACCCAGTACTTC; cdr3_aa: CASSLPAAQETQYF
clone_size: NA; d_call: NA; v_call: TRBV21-1; j_call: TRBJ1-1; cdr3_length: 12; cdr3_nt: TGTGCCAAGGGACATTCGAACACTGAAGCTTTCTTT; cdr3_aa: CAKGHSNTEAFF
clone_size: NA; d_call: TRBD1; v_call: TRBV9; j_call: TRBJ2-7; cdr3_length: 14; cdr3_nt: TGTGCCAGCAGCGTAGCCGGACAGGGCTACGAGCAGTACTTC; cdr3_aa: CASSVAGQGYEQYF
clone_size: NA; d_call: NA; v_call: TRBV18; j_call: TRBJ1-6; cdr3_length: 15; cdr3_nt: TGTGCCAGCTCACCCAGGACGAAAGATAATTCACCCCTCCACTTT; cdr3_aa: CASSPRTKDNSPLHF
clone_size: NA; d_call: NA; v_call: TRBV6-1; j_call: TRBJ2-7; cdr3_length: 15; cdr3_nt: TGTGCCAGCAGTGGGAGGGTCACGCACCCCTACGAGCAGTACTTC; cdr3_aa: CASSGRVTHPYEQYF
clone_size: NA; d_call: TRBD2; v_call: TRBV11-2; j_call: TRBJ2-3; cdr3_length: 17; cdr3_nt: TGTGCCAGCAGGGTTTTAGCGGGCGATCTGTCAGCAGATACGCAGTATTTT; cdr3_aa: CASRVLAGDLSADTQYF
clone_size: NA; d_call: TRBD2; v_call: TRBV5-1; j_call: TRBJ2-3; cdr3_length: 15; cdr3_nt: TGCGCCAGCAGCCCAGAAGCGGGAGCGGCAGATACGCAGTATTTT; cdr3_aa: CASSPEAGAADTQYF
clone_size: once; d_call: NA; v_call: TRBV7-7; j_call: TRBJ2-5; cdr3_length: 14; cdr3_nt: TGTGCTAGCAGCTTAGGGCCATCAGGGGAGACCCAGTACTTC; cdr3_aa: CASSLGPSGETQYF
clone_size: NA; d_call: NA; v_call: TRBV15; j_call: TRBJ2-6; cdr3_length: 13; cdr3_nt: TGTGCCACCTCCCAACCTCATGGGGCCGTCCTGACTTTC; cdr3_aa: CATSQPHGAVLTF
clone_size: NA; d_call: NA; v_call: TRBV10-2; j_call: TRBJ1-1; cdr3_length: 13; cdr3_nt: TGCGCCAGCAGGATTGGGGAGGGCACTGAAGCTTTCTTT; cdr3_aa: CASRIGEGTEAFF
clone_size: NA; d_call: NA; v_call: TRBV4-2; j_call: TRBJ2-2; cdr3_length: 17; cdr3_nt: TGTGCCAGCAGCCAAGTCTCGAGGGGGTACGACACCGGGGAGCTGTTTTTT; cdr3_aa: CASSQVSRGYDTGELFF
clone_size: NA; d_call: TRBD2; v_call: TRBV5-4; j_call: TRBJ2-3; cdr3_length: 15; cdr3_nt: TGTGCCAGCAACACCGCCGGGGGGAACACAGATACGCAGTATTTT; cdr3_aa: CASNTAGGNTDTQYF